These 27 T cell receptor beta chains were all obtained from the same sample, sequenced in a study of blood T cell repertoires in COVID-19. TCRdb keeps only in-frame clones here, not all; method: immunoSEQ multiplex PCR. The sample has under 200,000 clones; around four fifths are singletons. Sequencing input: PBMCs or T cells enriched from blood (not recorded which). Receptors originate from a woman aged 50 to 60 who had recovered from COVID-19.

This clone was recorded once. The CDR3 DNA reads as TGTGCCAGCACAGGGGGTTTAGGATCGTATTCACCCCTCCACTTT. This sequence encodes CASTGGLGSYSPLHF. The chain has TRBV7-9 and TRBJ1-6; 7 bases match TRBD1. This CDR3 has 15 residues. V lost 7 bases to trimming and J lost 8 bases; unmatched junction nucleotides: 11. CDR1 and CDR2 from the germline V gene are SEHNR and FQNEAQ (reference sequence).

This clone is medium-sized. This chain joins TRBV2 and TRBJ1-4; D is perhaps TRBD1 (5 bases). This CDR3 has 13 residues. Trimming took 7 bases from V and 8 from J, leaving 14 bases between them. Germline V CDR1 and CDR2: SNHLY, FYNNEI. The CDR3 region has the DNA TGTGCCAGCAACCGGGCCCCAGGGGAAAAACTGTTTTTT. It encodes CASNRAPGEKLFF.

V usage is TRBV6-2 or TRBV6-3 and J usage is TRBJ2-5; 8 bases map to TRBD2. Trimming took 4 bases from V and 5 from J; bases not matched to a gene: 9. Germline CDR1 reads MNHEY; CDR2 reads SVGEGT. The CDR3 length is 15 residues. For the CDR3, the DNA is TGTGCCAGCAGTTGGGGCCCAGCGGGAGAGGAGACCCAGTACTTC. This sequence encodes CASSWGPAGEETQYF.

The genes are TRBV5-6 and TRBJ2-7, with D possibly being TRBD2 (5 bases). This CDR3 is 14 amino acids long. Germline V gives CDR1 SGHDT, CDR2 YYEEEE. Trimming stripped 0 bases from V and 2 bases from J, with 9 bases between. CDR3 nucleotides: TGTGCCAGCAGCTTGGAAGGAGGCCCCTACGAGCAGTACTTC. Translation gives CASSLEGGPYEQYF.

This clone appeared a few times. The chain links TRBV28 to TRBJ2-7; D is unclear. CDR3 length equals 14 residues. Trimming cost V 5 bases and J 2 bases, with 13 bases left between them. Germline V gene lookup returns CDR1 MDHEN and CDR2 SYDVKM. In DNA, the CDR3 is TGTGCCAGCAGTCAGGTGCCAGACACCTACGAGCAGTACTTC. Protein product: CASSQVPDTYEQYF.

This clone was counted a few times. The CDR3 DNA reads as TGTGCCAGCAGCTTAGGGCAGGGTGGCGGGGAGCTGTTTTTT. Its protein product is CASSLGQGGGELFF. This chain links TRBV11-3 with TRBJ2-2; D perhaps matches TRBD1 (5 bases). The germline V gene encodes CDR1 SGHNT and CDR2 YENEEA. The V end lost 1 base, the J end lost 7 bases, and 10 bases lay between the germline ends. The CDR3 length is 14 residues.

V usage is TRBV3-1 (or the pseudogene TRBV3-2) and J usage is TRBJ1-4; 8 positions agree with TRBD1. Trimming removed 0 bases from V and 13 bases from J; junction bases left unmatched: 10. In germline, CDR1 is LGHDT, CDR2 YNNKEL (reference sequence). CDR3 length equals 15 residues. CDR3 nucleotide sequence: TGTGCCAGCAGCCAAGATTGGGCAGGGGGCGGAGGACTGTTTTTT. Its translation is CASSQDWAGGGGLFF.

This rearrangement joins TRBV7-8 to TRBJ1-2, with TRBD1 matching 7 bases. The CDR3 contains 17 residues. Germline assignment: CDR1 SGHVS and CDR2 FQNEAQ. Trimming at V came to 5 bases and at J to 2 bases, leaving 14 bases not matched to a gene. The CDR3: CASSLWTGKLLNYGYTF. The DNA of the CDR3 is TGTGCCAGCAGCCTTTGGACAGGAAAACTTCTAAACTATGGCTACACCTTC.

The table lists this clone with a few counts. The chain employs TRBV18 and TRBJ2-7, with 8 bases identical to TRBD1. Trimming removed 8 bases from V and 6 bases from J; junction bases left unmatched: 12. Germline-derived CDR1 and CDR2 are KGHSH and LQKENI. The CDR3 is 14 residues long. CDR3: CASRPTGDVGEQYF. The CDR3, as DNA: TGTGCCAGCCGACCGACAGGGGATGTGGGCGAGCAGTACTTC. The whole variable domain, filled in from reference TRBV18 and TRBJ2-7, reads NAGVMQNPRHLVRRRGQEARLRCSPMKGHSHVYWYRQLPEEGLKFMVYLQKENIIDESGMPKERFSAEFPKEGPSILRIQQVVRGDSAAYFCASRPTGDVGEQYFGPGTRLTVT.

The chain links TRBV7-8 to TRBJ2-7; 7 bases align to TRBD2. Germline V gives CDR1 SGHVS, CDR2 FQNEAQ. The CDR3 consists of 17 residues. With 0 bases clipped from V and 7 bases from J, the junction kept 15 bases outside the gene matches. The CDR3 DNA reads as TGTGCCAGCAGCTTAGCTAACCTTATGGCGGGAGCGCGGGAGCAGTACTTC. Its translation: CASSLANLMAGAREQYF. Full variable domain (missing parts from reference TRBV7-8 and TRBJ2-7): GAGVSQSPRYKVAKRGQDVALRCDPISGHVSLFWYQQALGQGPEFLTYFQNEAQLDKSGLPSDRFFAERPEGSVSTLKIQRTQQEDSAVYLCASSLANLMAGAREQYFGPGTRLTVT.

The chain joins TRBV6-5 to TRBJ1-1; 8 bases agree with TRBD1. Trimming cost V 5 bases and J 7 bases; bases outside gene matches: 6. The CDR3 consists of 13 residues. CDR1 and CDR2 from the germline V gene are MNHEY and SVGAGI. The CDR3 DNA is TGTGCCAGCAGTAGTGACAGGGGTTTTGAAGCTTTCTTT. Its protein is CASSSDRGFEAFF.

Only a few counts were recorded for this clone. This chain links TRBV7-2 with TRBJ1-2; D is uncertain. The CDR3 spans 13 residues. CDR1 SGHTA and CDR2 FQGNSA come from the germline V gene. Trimming shortened V by 0 bases and J by 5 bases, and 7 bases separated the two germline ends. The CDR3 sequence: CASSLALAYGYTF. As DNA, the CDR3 is TGTGCCAGCAGCTTAGCGCTAGCTTATGGCTACACCTTC.

The chain couples TRBV24-1 to TRBJ2-1; no definite D call. The CDR3 length is 14 residues. The V and J ends lost 0 bases and 4 bases respectively, with 6 bases between them. Germline CDR1 reads KGHDR; CDR2 reads SFDVKD. The CDR3 reads CATSDLTGYNEQFF. For the CDR3, the DNA is TGTGCCACCAGTGATTTGACCGGGTACAATGAGCAGTTCTTC.

This rearrangement joins TRBV15 to TRBJ1-2; 11 positions agree with TRBD1. Germline V gives CDR1 LNHNV, CDR2 YYDKDF (reference sequence). This CDR3 has 16 amino acids. Trimming took 0 bases from V and 6 from J; bases not matched to a gene: 6. CDR3 sequence reads: CATSRDTLGQGDGYTF. In nucleotides, the CDR3 is TGTGCCACCAGCAGAGATACATTGGGACAGGGGGATGGCTACACCTTC.

This rearrangement joins TRBV7-2 to TRBJ2-7; 9 bases are a match to TRBD2. The V gene's germline CDR1 is SGHTA and CDR2 FQGNSA. J gave up 7 bases and V 7 bases, and 14 bases lay outside the gene matches. The CDR3 has 15 residues. The CDR3 DNA is TGTGCCAGCACTCGTAGCGGGGGCCCGTCGGGAGAGCAGTACTTC. It codes for CASTRSGGPSGEQYF.

This chain uses TRBV4-2 with TRBJ1-1; TRBD1 matches 7 bases. Germline values: CDR1 LGHNA, CDR2 YNFKEQ. J lost 2 bases, V lost 0 bases, and 6 bases had no gene match. The length of the CDR3 is 16 residues. The CDR3 region is CASSQDRGQQNTEAFF. CDR3 bases: TGTGCCAGCAGCCAAGATCGGGGACAGCAAAACACTGAAGCTTTCTTT.

V and J are TRBV24-1 and TRBJ1-2, with D possibly TRBD1 on 6 matching bases. There are 15 residues in the CDR3. Germline CDR1 is KGHDR and CDR2 is SFDVKD. Trimming pared 4 bases from V and 6 bases from J, leaving 17 bases between. The CDR3 nucleotides read TGTGCCACCAGTGACCCCGGGCAGGGGTTGAATGGCTACACCTTC. Its translation: CATSDPGQGLNGYTF.

This chain connects TRBV18 to TRBJ2-3, with 9 bases identical to TRBD2. The CDR3 consists of 16 residues. J gave up 1 base and V 6 bases, and 8 bases lay outside the gene matches. From germline, CDR1 is KGHSH and CDR2 LQKENI. CDR3: CASSSFSGGRTDTQYF. CDR3 in DNA: TGTGCCAGCTCGAGCTTTAGCGGGGGCCGCACAGATACGCAGTATTTT.

This clone was detected once. The chain employs TRBV27 and TRBJ1-2, with TRBD1 as a possible D gene (5 bases). From germline, CDR1 is MNHEY and CDR2 SMNVEV (reference sequence). The CDR3 contains 13 residues. Trimming removed 2 bases from V and 3 bases from J, with 7 bases in between. CDR3 loop: CASSLARDYGYTF. CDR3 bases: TGTGCCAGCAGTTTAGCCAGGGACTATGGCTACACCTTC.

The chain couples TRBV29-1 to TRBJ1-2; 7 bases fit TRBD1. Trimming took 6 bases from V and 4 from J; bases not matched to a gene: 2. CDR3 length: 11 amino acids. Germline V gene data show CDR1 as SQVTM and CDR2 as ANQGSEA. The CDR3 nucleotides are TGCAGCGTACAGGGGTTCTATGGCTACACCTTC. Translated, it gives CSVQGFYGYTF.

V is TRBV24-1 and J is TRBJ1-2; TRBD1 aligns across 7 bases. The CDR3 consists of 14 residues. After removal of 3 bases from V and 3 bases from J, the junction contained 3 bases not matched to a gene. Per germline, CDR1 KGHDR and CDR2 SFDVKD. The CDR3 bases are TGTGCCACCAGTGATGGGACAGCCTACTATGGCTACACCTTC. Residues: CATSDGTAYYGYTF.

This clone was recorded once. The CDR3 sequence: CASRNRGKGTGELFF. DNA of the CDR3: TGTGCCAGTAGGAACAGGGGTAAAGGGACCGGGGAGCTGTTTTTT. The chain joins TRBV19 to TRBJ2-2; 7 positions match TRBD1. The V segment lost 6 bases and the J segment 5 bases; nucleotides outside the gene matches: 9. The CDR3 sequence is 15 residues long. Germline CDR1 is LNHDA and CDR2 is SQIVND (reference sequence).

The rearrangement uses TRBV7-6 and TRBJ2-1, with 11 bases identical to TRBD2. Germline V gene data show CDR1 as SGHVS and CDR2 as FNYEAQ. The CDR3 extends over 17 amino acids. The V segment lost 1 base and the J segment 6 bases; nucleotides outside the gene matches: 8. The CDR3 region has the DNA TGTGCCAGCAGCTTAGATCCTCTAGCGGGGGGCTCCAATGAGCAGTTCTTC. It codes for CASSLDPLAGGSNEQFF.

This chain joins TRBV4-3 and TRBJ1-2; weak D call: TRBD1 (5 bases). This CDR3 has 13 amino acids. Trimming shortened V by 6 bases and J by 5 bases, and 13 bases separated the two germline ends. Germline CDR1 LGHNA, CDR2 YSLEER. Written as DNA, the CDR3 is TGCGCCAGCAGGGGGCAAGGTTTTTATGGCTACACCTTC. It is translated as CASRGQGFYGYTF.

The chain has TRBV27 and TRBJ2-5; tentative D call: TRBD1 (6 bases). V was clipped by 5 bases and J by 2 bases, with 12 bases between them. This CDR3 contains 14 residues. The germline V gene encodes CDR1 MNHEY and CDR2 SMNVEV (reference sequence). CDR3 in amino acids: CASSTTGTQETQYF. CDR3 DNA sequence: TGTGCCAGCAGTACGACAGGAACACAAGAGACCCAGTACTTC.

This sequence joins TRBV6-2 or TRBV6-3 and TRBJ1-2; D not certain. V was clipped by 4 bases and J by 4 bases, with 13 bases between them. Germline V gene lookup returns CDR1 MNHEY and CDR2 SVGEGT. This CDR3 spans 14 amino acids. In nucleotides, the CDR3 is TGTGCCAGCAGTTCGGCGGCTTCGGCCTATGGCTACACCTTC. Translation gives CASSSAASAYGYTF.

This sequence joins TRBV7-9 and TRBJ1-4, with a tentative D call TRBD1 (6 bases). The CDR3 is 14 residues long. Per germline, CDR1 SEHNR and CDR2 FQNEAQ (reference sequence). With 5 bases removed from V and 6 bases from J, the gap between germline ends came to 13 bases. In DNA form, the CDR3 reads TGTGCCAGCAGCATACAGGGTGTAGATGAAAAACTGTTTTTT. This codes for CASSIQGVDEKLFF.